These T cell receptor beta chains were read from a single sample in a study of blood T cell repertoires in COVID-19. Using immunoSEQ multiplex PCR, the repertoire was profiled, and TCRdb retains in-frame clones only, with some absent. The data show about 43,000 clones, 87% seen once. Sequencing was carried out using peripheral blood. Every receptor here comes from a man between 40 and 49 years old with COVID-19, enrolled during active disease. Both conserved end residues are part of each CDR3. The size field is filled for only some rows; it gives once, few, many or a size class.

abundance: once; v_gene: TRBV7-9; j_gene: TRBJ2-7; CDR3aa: CASSSGTSGGHEQYF
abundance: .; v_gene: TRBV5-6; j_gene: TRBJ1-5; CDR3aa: CASSLYTGIQPQHF
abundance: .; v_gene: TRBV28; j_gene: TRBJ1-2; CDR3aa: CASSLPGQARGGYTF
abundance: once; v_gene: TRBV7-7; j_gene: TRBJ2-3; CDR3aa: CASSLQYSSTDTQYF
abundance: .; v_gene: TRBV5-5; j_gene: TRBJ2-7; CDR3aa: CASTFGGFSSYEQYF
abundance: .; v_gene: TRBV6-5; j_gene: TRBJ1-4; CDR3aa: CASRKDRGSEKLFF
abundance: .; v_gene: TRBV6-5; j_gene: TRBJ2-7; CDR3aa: CASSYGTGPSWEQYF
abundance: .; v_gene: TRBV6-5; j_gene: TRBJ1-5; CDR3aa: CASSSQGSNQPQHF
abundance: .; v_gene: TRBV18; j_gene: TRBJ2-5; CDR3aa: CASSEGGRETQYF
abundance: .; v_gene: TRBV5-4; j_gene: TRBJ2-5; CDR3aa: CASSLDAGGETQYF
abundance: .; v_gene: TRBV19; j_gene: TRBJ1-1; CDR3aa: CASSITPGAAEAFF